These 23 T cell receptor beta chains came from one sample sequenced in a study of regulatory T cells in long-lasting Graves disease. As to time point: newly diagnosed GD, antithyroid drugs for less than 3 months. Extracted PBMC RNA gave rise to the TCR library. Arm-PCR with iRepertoire HTBI primers amplified the CDR3 regions for these TCR beta libraries. TCRdb re-called the multiplex PCR reads with MiXCR, one entry per CDR3 protein. The sample holds about 200,000 distinct CDR3 sequences; around 18% are singletons and the top ten take approximately 24%. Here the sequenced sample was peripheral blood mononuclear cells (PBMCs), taken at new diagnosis, from a patient treated with antithyroid drugs. Every receptor here comes from a female donor with Graves disease.

V and J are TRBV7-9 and TRBJ2-2, with D perhaps TRBD2 (5 bases). Germline-derived CDR1 and CDR2 are SEHNR and FQNEAQ (reference sequence). V lost 4 bases, J lost 3 bases, and 12 bases lay in between. The CDR3 totals 15 residues. CDR3 sequence reads: CASSSTRIYTGELFF. For the CDR3, the DNA is TGTGCCAGCAGCTCCACTAGAATTTACACCGGGGAGCTGTTTTTT.

This clonotype was counted many times. This chain joins TRBV7-9 and TRBJ1-2; D is uncertain. CDR3 size: 14 residues. Germline V gene sequence: CDR1 SEHNR, CDR2 FQNEAQ (reference sequence). Deletions cut 1 base from V and 0 bases from J, with 6 bases between. The CDR3 loop is CASSLGLTNYGYTF. The CDR3 region has the DNA TGTGCCAGCAGCTTAGGACTAACTAACTATGGCTACACCTTC.

In this sample, this clonotype turned up a few times. A clone one base away is much larger, so this may be a read error. This chain uses TRBV7-9 with TRBJ2-1; possibly TRBD1 or TRBD2 for D (5 bases each). Germline V gene lookup returns CDR1 SEHNR and CDR2 FQNEAQ (reference sequence). The CDR3 is 16 residues long. The V end lost 8 bases, the J end lost 7 bases, and 24 bases lay between the germline ends. Here the CDR3 reads CASGSRGAFGGNEQFF. The CDR3 nucleotides read TGTGCCAGCGGCTCCCGGGGCGCCTTTGGCGGGAATGAGCAGTTCTTC. Combining the CDR3 with reference TRBV7-9 and TRBJ2-1 gives the whole variable domain DTGVSQNPRHKITKRGQNVTFRCDPISEHNRLYWYRQTLGQGPEFLTYFQNEAQLEKSRLLSDRFSAERPKGSFSTLEIQRTEQGDSAMYLCASGSRGAFGGNEQFFGPGTRLTVL.

This clonotype was seen many times. V gene TRBV18 combines with J gene TRBJ1-5; 8 bases agree with TRBD1. CDR3 length equals 13 residues. Germline V gene lookup returns CDR1 KGHSH and CDR2 LQKENI. V shed 4 bases and J 5 bases; nucleotides not matched to a gene: 1. The CDR3 bases are TGTGCCAGCTCACAGGGACAGGATCAGCCCCAGCATTTT. Translated: CASSQGQDQPQHF.

Ten or more counts support this clonotype. The CDR3 nucleotides are TGTGCCAGCAGTCAAGACCGGGGACAGGAAGAGACCCAGTACTTC. Translated: CASSQDRGQEETQYF. The chain uses TRBV28 and TRBJ2-5; 8 bases map to TRBD1. J gave up 3 bases and V 5 bases, and 8 bases lay outside the gene matches. Germline V lookup: CDR1 MDHEN, CDR2 SYDVKM. The CDR3 totals 15 residues.

As DNA, the CDR3 is TGTGCCACCAGCAGAGATGAGACGGCCAATCAGCCCCAGCATTTT. This gives the protein CATSRDETANQPQHF. This sequence joins TRBV15 and TRBJ1-5; no clear D gene. The CDR3 spans 15 residues. CDR1 is LNHNV, CDR2 YYDKDF, per germline (reference sequence). Trimming pared 0 bases from V and 3 bases from J, leaving 9 bases between. Filled out from reference TRBV15 and TRBJ1-5, the complete variable domain reads DAMVIQNPRYQVTQFGKPVTLSCSQTLNHNVMYWYQQKSSQAPKLLFHYYDKDFNNEADTPDNFQSRRPNTSFCFLDIRSPGLGDTAMYLCATSRDETANQPQHFGDGTRLSIL.

This clonotype was recorded once. J is TRBJ2-3 and V is TRBV18, with TRBD2 matching over 9 bases. Trimming removed 3 bases from V and 2 bases from J; junction bases left unmatched: 6. The germline V gene has CDR1 KGHSH and CDR2 LQKENI. The CDR3 length is 16 residues. The CDR3 protein is CASSPSAGGATDTQYF. In DNA, the CDR3 is TGTGCCAGCTCACCCTCAGCGGGAGGAGCCACAGATACGCAGTATTTT.

This rearrangement joins TRBV20-1 to TRBJ2-7; D is possibly TRBD2 (5 bases). Germline CDR1 DFQATT, CDR2 SNEGSKA (reference sequence). The V gene lost 0 bases and the J gene lost 7 bases, with 19 bases spanning the gap. This CDR3 contains 15 residues. CDR3 DNA sequence: TGCAGTGCTAGAGATGTGGGAGTGAGTCTGGGGGAGCAGTACTTC. Its protein product is CSARDVGVSLGEQYF.

V is TRBV12-3 or TRBV12-4 and J is TRBJ1-4; no definite D call. The germline V and J ends were trimmed by 5 bases and 1 base, with 11 bases remaining between them. The CDR3 length is 15 residues. Here the CDR3 reads CASSPETGTNEKLFF. As DNA, the CDR3 is TGTGCCAGCAGTCCCGAGACGGGAACTAATGAAAAACTGTTTTTT.

The table lists this clonotype with many counts. V is TRBV7-8 and J is TRBJ1-5; D is ambiguous. The CDR3 runs to 15 residues. Germline V gene sequence: CDR1 SGHVS, CDR2 FQNEAQ. Trimming took off 4 bases at V and 2 bases at J, with 12 bases between the two ends. The CDR3, as DNA: TGTGCCAGCAGCTCAGCCGTCGTGGGCAATCAGCCCCAGCATTTT. Translating gives CASSSAVVGNQPQHF.

Concerning this clonotype itself: Just one base apart from a much larger clone, this may be a read error. The chain combines TRBV19 with TRBJ2-1, with 8 bases that match TRBD2. The V segment lost 5 bases and the J segment 10 bases; nucleotides outside the gene matches: 16. The CDR3 covers 16 residues. Germline CDR1 and CDR2: LNHDA and SQIVND (reference sequence). CDR3 sequence: CASSALAGLRVVEQFF. The CDR3 DNA reads TGTGCCAGTAGTGCCTTAGCGGGACTCCGCGTCGTGGAGCAGTTCTTC.

This clonotype has just a few counts. The chain links TRBV24-1 to TRBJ2-3; 10 bases are shared with TRBD2. This CDR3 spans 13 amino acids. Looked up from germline, CDR1 is KGHDR and CDR2 is SFDVKD. This CDR3 reads CTLLAGIPDTQYF. CDR3 coding DNA: TGTACACTACTAGCGGGAATCCCAGATACGCAGTATTTT.

The sample holds many counts of this clonotype. The chain employs TRBV6-1 and TRBJ2-3; 9 bases align to TRBD2. Germline V gene data show CDR1 as MNHNS and CDR2 as SASEGT. The CDR3 runs to 16 residues. Trimming cost V 5 bases and J 1 base; bases outside gene matches: 7. CDR3 sequence (DNA): TGTGCCAGCAGTCCCGGCGGGAGGGCCGGCACAGATACGCAGTATTTT. Translating it yields CASSPGGRAGTDTQYF.

This clonotype came up many times. This chain links TRBV6-1 with TRBJ2-3; D may be TRBD1 or TRBD2 (5 bases each). Germline CDR1 MNHNS, CDR2 SASEGT. The ends were cut back, 3 bases at V and 0 bases at J, with 28 bases in the middle. The CDR3 spans 21 residues. The CDR3, as DNA: TGTGCCAGCAGTGACCCGGCTGGGGTTAGCGTGGGGCACACTAGCACAGATACGCAGTATTTT. It translates to CASSDPAGVSVGHTSTDTQYF.

This clonotype was counted many times. The chain carries TRBV20-1 and TRBJ2-5, with D maybe TRBD1 (5 bases). The V and J ends lost 7 bases and 0 bases respectively, with 12 bases between them. The CDR3 consists of 13 residues. Germline V gene sequence: CDR1 DFQATT, CDR2 SNEGSKA (reference sequence). The CDR3 here is CSGRWGHQETQYF. DNA for the CDR3: TGCAGTGGTAGGTGGGGCCACCAAGAGACCCAGTACTTC.

This clonotype was observed a few times. V usage is TRBV18 and J usage is TRBJ2-7; D possibly corresponds to TRBD1 (5 bases). Germline loops: CDR1 KGHSH, CDR2 LQKENI. Trimming shortened V by 5 bases and J by 0 bases, and 8 bases separated the two germline ends. The CDR3 runs 13 residues. CDR3 sequence: CASSGQGSYEQYF. The CDR3 bases are TGTGCCAGCTCAGGGCAGGGCTCCTACGAGCAGTACTTC.

About this clonotype itself: This is likely an artifact of a read error, given a far larger clone one base away. The chain links TRBV10-3 to TRBJ2-1; 9 bases agree with TRBD2. The germline V gene encodes CDR1 ENHRY and CDR2 SYGVKD. V shed 5 bases and J 0 bases; nucleotides not matched to a gene: 20. CDR3 length: 21 amino acids. The CDR3 region has the DNA TGTGCCATCAGTTACTTTGGGTGGGGACAGAGTAGCGGGAGCTCCTACAATGAGCAGTTCTTC. Translated, it gives CAISYFGWGQSSGSSYNEQFF.

V is TRBV7-2 and J is TRBJ2-6, with D maybe TRBD2 (6 bases). Germline V CDR1 and CDR2: SGHTA, FQGNSA. CDR3 size: 15 residues. V lost 4 bases and J 1 base, leaving 8 bases between the germline ends. The CDR3 region has the DNA TGTGCCAGCAGCTACCTAGCGTCTGGGGCCAACGTCCTGACTTTC. Amino acid sequence: CASSYLASGANVLTF.

This clonotype came up many times. The CDR3 coding sequence is TGTGCCAGCAGTGACCCCGGGGAGGCGAGGGGAGATGAGCAGTTCTTC. Amino acid sequence: CASSDPGEARGDEQFF. The rearrangement links TRBV6-1 to TRBJ2-1; tentative D call: TRBD2 (6 bases). Per germline, CDR1 MNHNS and CDR2 SASEGT. The CDR3 runs to 16 residues. The V and J ends lost 3 bases and 8 bases respectively, with 20 bases between them.

This clonotype was counted at least ten times. The gene calls are TRBV9 and TRBJ1-5; D gene uncertain. Per the germline V gene, CDR1 is SGDLS and CDR2 is YYNGEE. V gave up 3 bases and J gave up 1 base, with 8 bases separating them. The CDR3 length is 14 residues. CDR3 sequence: CASSGYDSNQPQHF. The CDR3 coding sequence is TGTGCCAGCAGCGGGTATGACAGCAATCAGCCCCAGCATTTT.

This clonotype came up a few times. The chain links TRBV6-5 to TRBJ1-5, with D possibly TRBD1 on 5 matching bases. CDR3 size: 13 residues. Germline CDR1 and CDR2: MNHEY and SVGAGI. V was shortened by 2 bases and J by 7 bases, with 9 bases between the two germline ends. The CDR3 nucleotides are TGTGCCAGCAGTTACACTTCAGGGCAGCCCCAGCATTTT. It specifies CASSYTSGQPQHF.

This clonotype was observed at least ten times. One end of the junction is discordant with germline, which a read error may explain. V usage is TRBV2 and J usage is TRBJ2-7; the D gene is possibly TRBD1 (5 bases). Germline CDR1 and CDR2: SNHLY and FYNNEI. CDR3 length equals 13 residues. CDR3 coding DNA: TGTGCCAACAGTGACAGCATCTCCTACGAGCAGTACTTC. This encodes CANSDSISYEQYF.

The chain carries TRBV6-1 and TRBJ1-4, with D perhaps TRBD1 (5 bases). Germline V gene data show CDR1 as MNHNS and CDR2 as SASEGT. The CDR3 spans 13 residues. The V end was cut by 7 bases, the J end by 3 bases, with 9 bases between. The CDR3 DNA is TGTGCCAGCACCTGGGACCCTAATGAAAAACTGTTTTTT. This translates into CASTWDPNEKLFF.